These 8 T cell receptor beta chains were sequenced from one sample in a study of vaccination and CD4 T cells after COVID-19 (dated 2022 in TCRdb). Receptor libraries were prepared by PCR. Sequenced using an Illumina iSeq 100. DNA from cultured CD4+ T cells was subjected to TCR sequencing with the Oncomine TCR Beta short-read assay at the Johns Hopkins FTIC core. Using fastp at Q25 and MiXCR, TCRdb reprocessed the public reads and kept productive beta chains. Identical CDR3 proteins give one entry, which carries the most common genes and DNA. This sample gives some 25,000 distinct CDR3 sequences in total; about 52% of them show up just once. The ten top clones hold 5% to 6.5% of the sample. Antigen specificity for these receptors is unknown. The meaning of the sample's treatment or condition label: 10-day PBMC culture with coronavirus spike peptide pools or control peptides (ViraFEST assay). Sequences were obtained from CD4+ T cells from blood, cultured in vitro. Receptors originate from a human donor who had recovered from COVID-19.

The rearrangement uses TRBV7-7 and TRBJ1-3; TRBD1 is a possible D gene (6 bases). The CDR3 totals 15 residues. Deletions cut 3 bases from V and 0 bases from J, with 9 bases between. CDR1 and CDR2 from the germline V gene are SSHAT and FNYEAQ (reference sequence). CDR3 residues: CASSLGAFSGNTIYF. The CDR3 bases are TGTGCCAGCAGCTTGGGGGCGTTCTCTGGAAACACCATATATTTT.

The chain links TRBV20-1 to TRBJ1-1, with D perhaps matching TRBD1 (5 bases). Germline CDR1 DFQATT, CDR2 SNEGSKA (reference sequence). The CDR3 totals 14 residues. V gave up 3 bases and J gave up 0 bases, with 11 bases separating them. The CDR3 loop reads CSARRQSMNTEAFF. The DNA for the CDR3 is TGCAGTGCTAGGAGACAGAGCATGAACACTGAAGCTTTCTTT.

This clonotype was recorded a few times. This chain connects TRBV7-2 to TRBJ2-4, with 10 bases identical to TRBD1. CDR3 size: 15 residues. V gave up 2 bases and J gave up 7 bases; unmatched junction bases: 5. The germline CDR1 and CDR2 sequences are SGHTA and FQGNSA. The CDR3, as DNA: TGTGCCAGCAGCTTAACCGGGACAGGGGAGAACATTCAGTACTTC. Its translation is CASSLTGTGENIQYF.

This clonotype has just a few counts. This rearrangement joins TRBV28 to TRBJ1-2; D is undetermined. With 8 bases removed from V and 1 base from J, the gap between germline ends came to 2 bases. This CDR3 has 10 residues. Germline values: CDR1 MDHEN, CDR2 SYDVKM. CDR3 bases: TGTGCCAGCGGTAACTATGGCTACACCTTC. It is translated as CASGNYGYTF.

The chain employs TRBV28 and TRBJ1-6, with D perhaps matching TRBD1 (5 bases). The CDR3 spans 14 residues. V gave up 1 base and J gave up 8 bases, with 9 bases separating them. From germline, CDR1 is MDHEN and CDR2 SYDVKM. This chain's CDR3 is CASSLSQGYSPLHF. CDR3 DNA sequence: TGTGCCAGCAGTTTATCGCAGGGATATTCACCCCTCCACTTT.

This clonotype appeared a few times. This chain's CDR3 is CSAREGQQIGKQFF. CDR3 coding DNA: TGCAGTGCTAGGGAAGGACAGCAGATTGGTAAGCAGTTCTTC. The J gene is TRBJ2-1, the V gene TRBV20-1, with D perhaps matching TRBD1 (6 bases). This CDR3 region has 14 residues. Germline values: CDR1 DFQATT, CDR2 SNEGSKA (reference sequence). The V and J ends lost 3 bases and 11 bases respectively, with 20 bases between them.

This chain connects TRBV5-1 to TRBJ2-3; D is uncertain. Germline-derived CDR1 and CDR2 are SGHRS and YFSETQ. The CDR3 is made up of 13 amino acids. V lost 0 bases to trimming and J lost 3 bases, with 5 bases between them. The chain's CDR3 is CASSLELTDTQYF. CDR3 sequence (DNA): TGCGCCAGCAGCTTGGAATTGACAGATACGCAGTATTTT. The full variable domain, completed using reference TRBV5-1 and TRBJ2-3, is KAGVTQTPRYLIKTRGQQVTLSCSPISGHRSVSWYQQTPGQGLQFLFEYFSETQRNKGNFPGRFSGRQFSNSRSEMNVSTLELGDSALYLCASSLELTDTQYFGPGTRLTVL.

The rearrangement joins TRBV7-6 to TRBJ1-1; D unresolved. The CDR3 length is 15 residues. From germline, CDR1 is SGHVS and CDR2 FNYEAQ. V lost 5 bases to trimming and J lost 3 bases, with 16 bases between them. DNA for the CDR3: TGTGCCAGCAGCCAAACGAGATCACGGGACACTGAAGCTTTCTTT. As protein: CASSQTRSRDTEAFF.